Listed below are T cell receptor beta chains from one sample, sequenced in a study of cytomegalovirus exposure and HLA in healthy donors. Assay: immunoSEQ multiplex PCR; the TCRdb copy retains only in-frame clones and omits some. Of approximately 190,000 clones detected, approximately 78% appear once; the ten largest clones hold 0.7% to 0.95%. Sequences were obtained from PBMCs. Every receptor here comes from a woman aged 18-35 years in good health and CMV-seronegative. Each CDR3 is given with its conserved first and last residue. A D gene is named only where the DNA matches it firmly. For some rows the clone size is stated as once, few or many, or as a class when expanded; others skip it.

j_call	cdr3_length	d_call	clone_size	v_call	cdr3_aa	cdr3_nt
TRBJ2-7	15	-	-	TRBV10-3	CATSGGGGQDYEQYF	TGTGCCACCAGTGGGGGAGGGGGACAGGACTACGAGCAGTACTTC
TRBJ2-5	13	TRBD2	-	TRBV6-1	CASKIAGEETQYF	TGTGCCAGTAAAATAGCGGGAGAGGAGACCCAGTACTTC
TRBJ2-7	13	-	-	TRBV5-1	CASSPGDQYEQYF	TGCGCCAGCAGCCCCGGAGACCAGTACGAGCAGTACTTC
TRBJ1-5	14	-	-	TRBV5-1	CASSQGTPNQPQHF	TGCGCCAGCAGCCAAGGGACACCGAATCAGCCCCAGCATTTT
TRBJ1-1	11	-	few	TRBV6-1	CASREGLEAFF	TGTGCCAGCAGGGAGGGACTCGAAGCTTTCTTT
TRBJ2-2	14	-	-	TRBV19	CASSFRTVSGELFF	TGTGCCAGTAGTTTCCGGACAGTCTCCGGGGAGCTGTTTTTT
TRBJ2-5	16	TRBD2	-	TRBV11-2	CASSQDSGGAGETQYF	TGTGCCAGCAGCCAGGACTCCGGGGGGGCCGGGGAGACCCAGTACTTC
TRBJ1-3	17	-	-	TRBV11-1	CASSPDRTRISGNTIYF	TGTGCCAGCAGCCCGGACAGAACCCGAATCTCTGGAAACACCATATATTTT
TRBJ2-7	17	TRBD2	-	TRBV11-2	CASSFRGASGISVEQYF	TGTGCCAGCAGCTTTCGTGGCGCTAGCGGGATTTCCGTCGAGCAGTACTTC
TRBJ1-1	13	-	-	TRBV7-6	CASSSGVNTEAFF	TGTGCCAGCAGCTCAGGGGTCAACACTGAAGCTTTCTTT
TRBJ1-1	13	TRBD1	-	TRBV29-1	CSVRTGVNTEAFF	TGCAGCGTACGGACAGGGGTGAACACTGAAGCTTTCTTT
TRBJ1-2	13	TRBD1	-	TRBV27	CASKRDRGYGYTF	TGTGCCAGCAAACGGGACAGGGGCTATGGCTACACCTTC